Detailed here is one TCR beta chain. The data were taken from a study of T cell changes during pregnancy in multiple sclerosis. The data were produced by immunoSEQ multiplex PCR, yet TCRdb's version contains in-frame clones alone and is incomplete. The sample includes approximately 80,000 clones, about 94% seen only once; the top ten take 0.8% to 1%. The sequence derives from a female donor in good health, enrolled as a control in a pregnancy study. This material consisted of peripheral blood, taken in the second trimester of pregnancy.

CDR3 region: CASRADMGREKLFF. DNA of the CDR3: TGTGCCAGCAGAGCAGACATGGGGCGGGAAAAACTGTTTTTT. The chain employs TRBV2 and TRBJ1-4; D might be TRBD1 (5 bases). Germline values: CDR1 SNHLY, CDR2 FYNNEI. CDR3 length: 14 amino acids. The V end lost 6 bases, the J end lost 8 bases, and 16 bases lay between the germline ends.